This TCR beta chain stems from a study of draining lymph node invasion in breast cancer (dated by TCRdb to 2020 to 2022). In terms of the full investigation: Histology and cytokeratin immunohistochemistry were used to diagnose nodal metastasis, and EpCAM/CD45 flow cytometry was used to confirm the diagnosis. From every patient, the primary tumor plus matched non-invaded and tumor-invaded tumor-draining lymph nodes were collected, and both Treg and Tconv subsets were profiled. The separate targeted TCR sequencing included lymph nodes from five patients, and primary tumors were also sequenced for most of those five patients. In a separate targeted assay, sorted memory regulatory T cells and memory conventional CD4 T cells were compared across breast cancer tissues by bulk TCR-beta CDR3 sequencing.

For memory conventional CD4 T cells, the sort was based on CD4+ CD45RA- CD25- cells. Tumor-draining lymph nodes were classified as non-invaded or invaded according to the absence or presence of metastatic tumor cells. Before staining and sorting, a Miltenyi Pan T Cell isolation kit was used to pre-enrich the T cells. Immunohistochemistry for estrogen receptor, progesterone receptor, HER2 and Ki-67 was used to characterize primary tumors. Within a few hours after surgery, fresh surgical tissue was processed by cutting the tissue into small fragments. The tissue fragments were enzymatically digested with Liberase TL plus DNase for 15 to 20 minutes and then passed through a 40-micrometer strainer. After DAPI live/dead staining, cells were sorted on a BD FACS Aria II, reaching roughly 96-99% purity. Sorted cells were lysed in TCL buffer, and RNA was purified with a Norgen Single Cell RNA purification kit including DNase treatment.

V and J are truncated by 0 bases and 4 bases respectively, leaving an intervening sequence of 15 bases. From the cysteine through the phenylalanine, the CDR3 covers 16 amino acids. Only CDR3 DNA remains: 48 bases, in frame from the first base. Looking up the germline V gene yields CDR1 SGHAT and CDR2 FQNNGV. Beyond this particular receptor, the publication reports: Whether Treg conversion occurred in a given organ or whether converted Tregs recirculated between nodes and tumor could not be resolved from the data. Detection of some of the top 100 tumor clones in both invaded and non-invaded nodes suggests recirculation between tumor and draining nodes. In the targeted TCR-seq data, Tregs appeared more clonally expanded than Tconvs in all tissues, and both subsets were less diverse in tumor than lymph nodes. TCRs shared between the Treg and Tconv subsets were viewed as suggestive of, but not proof of, a common clonal origin. Within each tissue, roughly 13-22% of Treg TCRs were also found among Tconvs, a result interpreted as suggesting peripheral Treg induction. Tracking the tumor top-100 clones was possible in just two patients.

The library was built by means of bulk RNA-seq. Sequencing instrument: Illumina HiSeq 2500. On the study's bioinformatics: For the separate targeted TCR-seq dataset, MiXCR version 2.1.5 with default parameters extracted and quantified CDR3 sequences from raw reads. The separate targeted TCR-seq dataset defined each TCR-beta clone by its combination of V gene, J gene and CDR3 sequence. For the separate targeted TCR-seq dataset, clones with fewer than three counts were filtered out, after which only the 90% most strongly expressed clones in each sample were kept. In the separate targeted TCR-seq dataset, Treg-Tconv overlap was computed as shared clones divided by total Treg clones per tissue, times 100. The public reads were quality trimmed at Q25 with fastp and then assembled into clones with MiXCR by TCRdb, keeping productive beta chains. Merged by CDR3 protein, the rows form single entries marked with the most common genes and DNA. The authors' filters were not applied to this entry. The sample profile shows around 3,000 distinct CDR3 sequences; 60% to 85% of them were found once. Jointly, the top ten make up about 9.1% of the sample.

About this clonotype itself: This receptor's antigen is unknown. Base qualities are not at hand, and no much larger clone is one base apart.

Recombination linked TRBV11-2 to TRBJ1-1; the D gene is possibly TRBD1, with 5 bases matching. The sequence was collected from a female donor with luminal breast cancer. Sequencing was carried out using sorted memory CD4+ effector T cells from a lymph node. In the paper's terms, the cell subset or site label means: CD45RA-negative sorted CD4+ T cells (memory Tconv or effector/memory Treg). In nucleotides, the sequence is TGTGCCAGCAGCTTAGATTGGGGGGGTACGGGCACTGAAGCTTTCTTT. This codes for CASSLDWGGTGTEAFF.